This entry lists 32 T cell receptor beta chains sequenced from one sample in a study of blood T cell repertoires in COVID-19. Assay: immunoSEQ multiplex PCR; the TCRdb copy retains only in-frame clones and omits some. The sample includes fewer than 300,000 clones, more than 85% of them seen just once. Sequencing was carried out using peripheral blood. The receptors were sampled from a woman between 25 and 40 years old with COVID-19, enrolled during active disease.

This clone was seen once. The chain employs TRBV30 and TRBJ1-1; D is uncertain. Germline V lookup: CDR1 GTSNPN, CDR2 SVGIG (reference sequence). Trimming took off 0 bases at V and 1 base at J, with 6 bases between the two ends. This CDR3 is 13 amino acids long. The CDR3 region is CAWSVVENTEAFF. The CDR3 DNA sequence: TGTGCCTGGAGTGTGGTAGAGAACACTGAAGCTTTCTTT.

This rearrangement joins TRBV27 to TRBJ1-2; 9 bases match TRBD1. Germline values: CDR1 MNHEY, CDR2 SMNVEV (reference sequence). V lost 8 bases to trimming and J lost 4 bases; unmatched junction nucleotides: 5. This CDR3 region has 13 residues. Here the CDR3 DNA reads TGTGCCAGCCAACAGGGGGCGGGCTATGGCTACACCTTC. Protein sequence: CASQQGAGYGYTF.

The chain carries TRBV28 and TRBJ1-2; no firm D call. The CDR3 runs 12 residues. V was pared by 4 bases and J by 7 bases, with 10 bases between. Germline V lookup: CDR1 MDHEN, CDR2 SYDVKM. The CDR3 spells CASSSLTGGYTF. CDR3 nucleotide sequence: TGTGCCAGCAGTTCCCTAACGGGTGGCTACACCTTC.

The sample holds one count of this clone. The chain employs TRBV5-1 and TRBJ2-7; TRBD1 might be the D (6 bases). Germline values: CDR1 SGHRS, CDR2 YFSETQ. This CDR3 has 15 residues. V was pared by 4 bases and J by 6 bases, with 20 bases between. CDR3 sequence (DNA): TGCGCCAGCAGCCGAAATCGGAAGGAAGGGGGCGAGCAGTACTTC. Its translation is CASSRNRKEGGEQYF.

This clone was counted a few times. The chain links TRBV18 to TRBJ1-2; the D gene is possibly TRBD1 (5 bases). With 2 bases removed from V and 3 bases from J, the gap between germline ends came to 10 bases. Germline V gene data show CDR1 as KGHSH and CDR2 as LQKENI. CDR3 size: 14 residues. CDR3: CASSPAPGYYGYTF. The CDR3 coding sequence is TGTGCCAGCTCACCAGCGCCAGGGTACTATGGCTACACCTTC.

The rearrangement joins TRBV5-4 to TRBJ1-3; D call uncertain. The CDR3 sequence is 12 residues long. V shed 4 bases and J shed 3 bases, with 5 bases lying between them. CDR1 is SGHNT, CDR2 YYREEE, per germline (reference sequence). The CDR3 DNA is TGTGCCAGCAGCGGAGATGGAAACACCATATATTTT. Its translation: CASSGDGNTIYF.

J is TRBJ2-1 and V is TRBV2, with 9 bases identical to TRBD1. Unmatched junction bases numbered 1, after V lost 3 bases and J lost 1 base. The CDR3 covers 15 residues. Germline CDR1 SNHLY, CDR2 FYNNEI. CDR3 sequence reads: CASSEGQGSYNEQFF. The DNA of the CDR3 is TGTGCCAGCAGTGAGGGACAGGGATCCTACAATGAGCAGTTCTTC.

This clone was counted between two and nine times. The gene calls are TRBV24-1 and TRBJ1-1, with TRBD1 identical over 10 bases. This CDR3 has 14 residues. Germline trimming cut 3 bases from V and 10 bases from J; bases unmatched to any gene: 7. The germline gives CDR1 KGHDR, CDR2 SFDVKD. The CDR3 is CATSDATGGMGAFF. The CDR3 nucleotides read TGTGCCACCAGTGATGCGACAGGGGGCATGGGAGCTTTCTTT.

The rearrangement joins TRBV19 to TRBJ2-7; D is ambiguous. Trimming pared 3 bases from V and 3 bases from J, leaving 6 bases between. The germline gives CDR1 LNHDA, CDR2 SQIVND (reference sequence). The CDR3 consists of 12 residues. CDR3 sequence (DNA): TGTGCCAGTAGTATGTCAGGCTACGAGCAGTACTTC. Protein sequence: CASSMSGYEQYF.

The rearrangement uses TRBV6-2 or TRBV6-3 and TRBJ1-2; 7 bases align to TRBD1. The CDR3 runs 12 residues. Looked up from germline, CDR1 is MNHEY and CDR2 is SVGEGT. Losses at the gene ends were 6 bases for V and 14 bases for J; bases not matched to a gene: 12. The DNA for the CDR3 is TGTGCCAGCAGCCAACTCGGACAGGACGCGACCTTC. This sequence encodes CASSQLGQDATF.

The chain combines TRBV19 with TRBJ1-5; 9 positions match TRBD1. The junction had 8 bases not matched to a gene; V was cut back by 6 bases and J by 5 bases. CDR3 length: 15 amino acids. Germline lookup yields CDR1 LNHDA and CDR2 SQIVND (reference sequence). The CDR3 protein is CASRETGGNYQPQHF. The CDR3 bases are TGTGCCAGTAGGGAGACAGGGGGAAATTATCAGCCCCAGCATTTT.

This chain links TRBV11-2 with TRBJ1-1; TRBD1 matches at 7 bases. The junction had 9 bases not matched to a gene; V was cut back by 6 bases and J by 2 bases. The length of the CDR3 is 15 residues. Germline V gene data show CDR1 as SGHAT and CDR2 as FQNNGV. The CDR3 coding sequence is TGTGCCAGCAGACCGACCACAGGGGCTAACACTGAAGCTTTCTTT. Its protein product is CASRPTTGANTEAFF.

This clone was observed once. The V and J genes are TRBV9 and TRBJ2-3, with 8 positions matching TRBD2. The CDR3 totals 16 residues. Germline assignment: CDR1 SGDLS and CDR2 YYNGEE. V dropped 0 bases and J dropped 4; count of bases not matched to a gene: 7. CDR3 DNA: TGTGCCAGCAGCGTAGCTAGCGGGTATTCTTCAGATACGCAGTATTTT. Residues: CASSVASGYSSDTQYF.

This clone was found once. The CDR3 sequence is CSGTGTGDEKLFF. The CDR3 nucleotides are TGCAGCGGAACCGGGACAGGGGACGAAAAACTGTTTTTT. This chain connects TRBV29-1 to TRBJ1-4; TRBD1 matches at 10 bases. Trimming at V came to 7 bases and at J to 8 bases, leaving 7 bases not matched to a gene. The CDR3 contains 13 residues. CDR1 and CDR2 from the germline V gene are SQVTM and ANQGSEA.

The chain recombines TRBV5-1 with TRBJ1-1; 8 bases agree with TRBD1. From germline, CDR1 is SGHRS and CDR2 YFSETQ. The V gene end was trimmed by 0 bases and the J gene end by 9 bases; junction bases not matched to a gene: 4. CDR3 length: 13 residues. The DNA of the CDR3 is TGCGCCAGCAGCTTGGATCAGGGGGCGAAAGCTTTCTTT. The encoded protein is CASSLDQGAKAFF. Full variable domain (missing parts from reference TRBV5-1 and TRBJ1-1): KAGVTQTPRYLIKTRGQQVTLSCSPISGHRSVSWYQQTPGQGLQFLFEYFSETQRNKGNFPGRFSGRQFSNSRSEMNVSTLELGDSALYLCASSLDQGAKAFFGQGTRLTVV.

This rearrangement joins TRBV19 to TRBJ1-2; no clear D. In germline, CDR1 is LNHDA, CDR2 SQIVND (reference sequence). The CDR3 has 13 amino acids. With 2 bases removed from V and 1 base from J, the gap between germline ends came to 5 bases. CDR3 nucleotides: TGTGCCAGTAGTATACAGTATAACTATGGCTACACCTTC. Protein product: CASSIQYNYGYTF.

The chain recombines TRBV27 with TRBJ2-3, with D perhaps TRBD1 (6 bases). V lost 6 bases, J lost 1 base, and 11 bases lay in between. The CDR3 extends over 14 amino acids. CDR1 and CDR2 (germline): MNHEY, SMNVEV (reference sequence). The DNA of the CDR3 is TGTGCCAGCAGAAAGGGGGTTGGCACAGATACGCAGTATTTT. This gives the protein CASRKGVGTDTQYF.

The gene calls are TRBV21-1 and TRBJ1-5. TRBV21-1 is a pseudogene. The CDR3 consists of 13 residues. This CDR3 reads CASSRRGGQPQHF. Written as DNA, the CDR3 is TGTGCCAGCAGCAGGAGGGGAGGACAGCCCCAGCATTTT.

The chain joins TRBV11-2 to TRBJ2-1; D unresolved. Germline CDR1 SGHAT, CDR2 FQNNGV. The CDR3 loop spans 13 amino acids. V was clipped by 7 bases and J by 0 bases, with 7 bases between them. CDR3: CASTTFSYNEQFF. The CDR3 DNA reads as TGTGCCAGCACAACTTTCTCCTACAATGAGCAGTTCTTC.

The chain carries TRBV27 and TRBJ2-1; 7 positions match TRBD2. The V segment lost 2 bases and the J segment 5 bases; nucleotides outside the gene matches: 6. The CDR3 loop spans 15 amino acids. Germline V CDR1 and CDR2: MNHEY, SMNVEV (reference sequence). CDR3 nucleotides: TGTGCCAGCAGTTTACGCCTAGCGGACGACAATGAGCAGTTCTTC. This sequence encodes CASSLRLADDNEQFF.

This clone occurred a few times. The chain has TRBV28 and TRBJ1-6; weak D call: TRBD1 (6 bases). V gave up 5 bases and J gave up 6 bases, with 14 bases separating them. CDR1 and CDR2 (germline): MDHEN, SYDVKM. CDR3 length: 15 amino acids. The CDR3, as DNA: TGTGCCAGCAGTCGCCAGGGGCTACCTAATTCACCCCTCCACTTT. This gives the protein CASSRQGLPNSPLHF.

This rearrangement joins TRBV5-5 to TRBJ2-7, with 8 bases that match TRBD2. The germline CDR1 and CDR2 sequences are SGHKS and YYEKEE (reference sequence). The CDR3 has 16 amino acids. The junction had 7 bases not matched to a gene; V was cut back by 2 bases and J by 0 bases. The CDR3 region has the DNA TGTGCCAGCAGCTTCCGGGAGGGCATTACCTCCTACGAGCAGTACTTC. It translates to CASSFREGITSYEQYF.

This clone showed up just a few times. The chain couples TRBV20-1 to TRBJ1-1; D not resolved. The V gene lost 3 bases and the J gene lost 5 bases, with 7 bases spanning the gap. Germline CDR1 reads DFQATT; CDR2 reads SNEGSKA (reference sequence). The CDR3 is 11 residues long. CDR3 amino acids: CSASGVTEAFF. CDR3 DNA: TGCAGTGCTAGTGGCGTTACTGAAGCTTTCTTT.

The CDR3 coding sequence is TGTGCCACCAGCAGAGGGACAGGGGGCCTTTCACCCCTCCACTTT. It translates to CATSRGTGGLSPLHF. The rearrangement joins TRBV15 to TRBJ1-6; 11 bases match TRBD1. The length of the CDR3 is 15 residues. Germline V CDR1 and CDR2: LNHNV, YYDKDF (reference sequence). The junction had 2 bases not matched to a gene; V was cut back by 1 base and J by 9 bases.

This chain uses TRBV28 with TRBJ2-1; TRBD2 matches 12 bases. CDR1 and CDR2 (germline): MDHEN, SYDVKM. Trimming cost V 6 bases and J 7 bases; bases outside gene matches: 4. This CDR3 contains 14 residues. This chain's CDR3 is CASRSGTSGNEQFF. In DNA form, the CDR3 reads TGTGCCAGCAGATCCGGGACTAGCGGGAATGAGCAGTTCTTC.

This chain links TRBV18 with TRBJ1-1; TRBD1 might be the D (6 bases). The V end was cut by 6 bases, the J end by 1 base, with 15 bases between. Germline V gene sequence: CDR1 KGHSH, CDR2 LQKENI. The CDR3 is 15 residues long. CDR3 nucleotide sequence: TGTGCCAGCTCGCAGAAGGGGGGGGAGAACACTGAAGCTTTCTTT. Its translation is CASSQKGGENTEAFF.

This clone has only a few counts. The rearrangement uses TRBV7-8 and TRBJ2-1; 9 positions agree with TRBD1. The junction had 13 bases not matched to a gene; V was cut back by 2 bases and J by 2 bases. The CDR3 runs 19 residues. Per the germline V gene, CDR1 is SGHVS and CDR2 is FQNEAQ. CDR3 protein: CASSLSSITGQGPYNEQFF. The DNA for the CDR3 is TGTGCCAGCAGCTTATCGTCGATCACCGGACAGGGGCCCTACAATGAGCAGTTCTTC.

This chain connects TRBV28 to TRBJ2-1; perhaps TRBD2 as D (6 bases). Per the germline V gene, CDR1 is MDHEN and CDR2 is SYDVKM. The CDR3 consists of 14 residues. V shed 6 bases and J shed 4 bases, with 13 bases lying between them. The CDR3 DNA sequence: TGTGCCAGCAGGGGTAGCGGAGAATACAATGAGCAGTTCTTC. Translated: CASRGSGEYNEQFF.

This clone occurred a few times. This rearrangement joins TRBV12-3 or TRBV12-4 to TRBJ1-1; no reliable D call. The CDR3 sequence is 13 residues long. Trimming removed 9 bases at V and 8 bases at J, with 19 bases between. This CDR3 reads CASQNAGLREAFF. CDR3 sequence (DNA): TGTGCCAGTCAGAATGCAGGATTACGGGAAGCTTTCTTT.

This clone appeared once. CDR3 DNA: TGTGCCACCAGTGATTTAGACAGGGGACAAGAGACCCAGTACTTC. Translated, it gives CATSDLDRGQETQYF. The rearrangement links TRBV24-1 to TRBJ2-5, with 8 bases lining up with TRBD1. Trimming cost V 1 base and J 2 bases; bases outside gene matches: 2. The CDR3 totals 15 residues. Germline loops: CDR1 KGHDR, CDR2 SFDVKD.

This clone was picked up a small number of times. The chain joins TRBV11-3 to TRBJ2-5, with 14 bases matching TRBD2. The CDR3 is 16 amino acids. Germline trimming cut 5 bases from V and 3 bases from J; bases unmatched to any gene: 5. Germline V gives CDR1 SGHNT, CDR2 YENEEA. CDR3 residues: CASSPGLAGGKETQYF. CDR3 nucleotide sequence: TGTGCCAGCAGCCCCGGACTAGCGGGAGGAAAAGAGACCCAGTACTTC.

Concerning this clone: This may be a read error: a much more frequent sequence differs by one nucleotide. The same CDR3 also results from other DNA sequences found in this sample. CDR3 sequence (DNA): TGTGCCAGCAGCTTCGGGAACACTGAAGCTTTCTTT. Protein: CASSFGNTEAFF. The chain has TRBV7-9 and TRBJ1-1; D gene unclear. The V gene's germline CDR1 is SEHNR and CDR2 FQNEAQ (reference sequence). There are 12 residues in the CDR3. Deletions cut 3 bases from V and 1 base from J, with 3 bases between.